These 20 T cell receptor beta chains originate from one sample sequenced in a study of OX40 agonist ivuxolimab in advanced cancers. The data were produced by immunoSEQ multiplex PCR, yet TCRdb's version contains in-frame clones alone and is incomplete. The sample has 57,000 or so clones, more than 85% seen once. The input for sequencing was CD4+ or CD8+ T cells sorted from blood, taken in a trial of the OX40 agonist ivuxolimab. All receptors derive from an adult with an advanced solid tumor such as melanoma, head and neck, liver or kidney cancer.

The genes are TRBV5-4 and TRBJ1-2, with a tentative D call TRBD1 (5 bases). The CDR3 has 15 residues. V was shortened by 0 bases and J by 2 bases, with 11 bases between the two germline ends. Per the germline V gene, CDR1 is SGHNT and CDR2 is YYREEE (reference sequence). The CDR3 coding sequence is TGTGCCAGCAGCTTGGGTAGAGGGGCCAACTATGGCTACACCTTC. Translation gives CASSLGRGANYGYTF.

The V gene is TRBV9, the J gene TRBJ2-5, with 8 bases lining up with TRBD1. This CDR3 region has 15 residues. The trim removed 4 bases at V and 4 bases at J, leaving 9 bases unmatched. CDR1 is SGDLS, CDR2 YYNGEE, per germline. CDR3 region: CASSLGEQGVETQYF. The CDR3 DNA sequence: TGTGCCAGCAGCTTAGGGGAACAGGGGGTAGAGACCCAGTACTTC. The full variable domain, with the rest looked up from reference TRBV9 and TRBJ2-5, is DSGVTQTPKHLITATGQRVTLRCSPRSGDLSVYWYQQSLDQGLQFLIQYYNGEERAKGNILERFSAQQFPDLHSELNLSSLELGDSALYFCASSLGEQGVETQYFGPGTRLLVL.

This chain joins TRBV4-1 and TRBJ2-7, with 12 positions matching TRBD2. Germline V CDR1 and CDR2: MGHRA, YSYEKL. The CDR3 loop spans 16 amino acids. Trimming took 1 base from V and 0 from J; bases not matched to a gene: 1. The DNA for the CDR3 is TGCGCCAGCAGCCAAGGGACTAGCGGGACCTCCTACGAGCAGTACTTC. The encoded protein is CASSQGTSGTSYEQYF.

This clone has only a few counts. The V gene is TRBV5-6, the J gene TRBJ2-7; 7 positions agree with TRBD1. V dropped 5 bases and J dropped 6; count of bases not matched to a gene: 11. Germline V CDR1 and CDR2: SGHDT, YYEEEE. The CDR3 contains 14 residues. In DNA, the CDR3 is TGTGCCAGCAGTCATTCCCTGACAGGGATCGAGCAGTACTTC. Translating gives CASSHSLTGIEQYF.

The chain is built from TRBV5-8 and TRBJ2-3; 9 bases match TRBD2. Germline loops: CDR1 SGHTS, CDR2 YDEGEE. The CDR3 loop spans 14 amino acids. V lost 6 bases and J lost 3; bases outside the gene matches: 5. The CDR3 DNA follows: TGTGCCAGCAATGGGGCGGGGGGGACAGATACGCAGTATTTT. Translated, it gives CASNGAGGTDTQYF. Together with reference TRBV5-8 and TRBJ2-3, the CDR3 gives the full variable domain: EAGVTQSPTHLIKTRGQQATLRCSPISGHTSVYWYQQALGLGLQFLLWYDEGEERNRGNFPPRFSGRQFPNYSSELNVNALELEDSALYLCASNGAGGTDTQYFGPGTRLTVL.

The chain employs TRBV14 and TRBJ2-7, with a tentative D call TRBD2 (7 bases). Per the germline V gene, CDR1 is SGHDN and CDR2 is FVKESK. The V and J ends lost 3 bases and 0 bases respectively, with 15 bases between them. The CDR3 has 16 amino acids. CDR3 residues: CASSQPIGGLSYEQYF. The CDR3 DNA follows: TGTGCCAGCAGCCAGCCGATCGGGGGGCTCTCCTACGAGCAGTACTTC.

CDR3 sequence reads: CASSFGLNEQFF. The CDR3 DNA sequence: TGTGCCAGCAGCTTTGGGTTGAATGAGCAGTTCTTC. V usage is TRBV5-6 and J usage is TRBJ2-1; no clear D. Trimming left V 2 bases short and J 7 bases short, with 7 bases between. CDR1 is SGHDT, CDR2 YYEEEE, per germline. The length of the CDR3 is 12 residues.

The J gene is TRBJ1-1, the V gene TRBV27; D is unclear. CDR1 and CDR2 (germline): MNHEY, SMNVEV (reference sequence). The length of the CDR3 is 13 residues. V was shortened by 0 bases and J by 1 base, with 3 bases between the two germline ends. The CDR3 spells CASSLSTNTEAFF. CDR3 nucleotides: TGTGCCAGCAGTTTATCGACGAACACTGAAGCTTTCTTT.

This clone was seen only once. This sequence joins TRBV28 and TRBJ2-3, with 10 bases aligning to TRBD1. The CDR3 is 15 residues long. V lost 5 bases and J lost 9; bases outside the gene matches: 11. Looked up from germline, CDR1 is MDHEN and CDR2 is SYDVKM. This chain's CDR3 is CASSPGQGGLGTQYF. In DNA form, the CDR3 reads TGTGCCAGCAGTCCCGGACAGGGGGGATTAGGGACGCAGTATTTT.

CDR3 coding DNA: TGTGCCAGCAGCTTGTTGGAAAAGAACACTGAAGCTTTCTTT. This translates into CASSLLEKNTEAFF. This chain joins TRBV5-6 and TRBJ1-1, with D hard to call. This CDR3 contains 14 residues. Looked up from germline, CDR1 is SGHDT and CDR2 is YYEEEE. V lost 1 base and J lost 1, with 8 bases in between.

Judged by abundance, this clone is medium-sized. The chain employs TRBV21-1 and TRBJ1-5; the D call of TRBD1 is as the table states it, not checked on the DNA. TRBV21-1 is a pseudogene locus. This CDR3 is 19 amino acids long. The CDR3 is CASSKEPRAGTEINQPQHF. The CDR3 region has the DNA TGTGCCAGCAGCAAAGAACCTCGGGCCGGGACAGAAATTAATCAGCCCCAGCATTTT.

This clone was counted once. The CDR3 coding sequence is TGCGCCAGCATTATGGACGGAATACAGGAGCAGTACTTC. Protein sequence: CASIMDGIQEQYF. The chain combines TRBV10-2 with TRBJ2-7; unclear D gene. This CDR3 is 13 amino acids long. V lost 7 bases, J lost 7 bases, and 17 bases lay in between. The germline V gene has CDR1 WSHSY and CDR2 SAAADI.

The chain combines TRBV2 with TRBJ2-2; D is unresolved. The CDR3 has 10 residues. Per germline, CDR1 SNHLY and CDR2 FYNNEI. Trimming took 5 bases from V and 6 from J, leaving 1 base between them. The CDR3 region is CASSSGELFF. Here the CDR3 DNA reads TGTGCCAGCAGTTCCGGGGAGCTGTTTTTT. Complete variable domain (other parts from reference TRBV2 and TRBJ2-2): EPEVTQTPSHQVTQMGQEVILRCVPISNHLYFYWYRQILGQKVEFLVSFYNNEISEKSEIFDDQFSVERPDGSNFTLKIRSTKLEDSAMYFCASSSGELFFGEGSRLTVL.

CDR3 bases: TGTGCCAGCAGTTTATCGGGGGGGACAGTAATCGAGCAGTACTTC. Protein: CASSLSGGTVIEQYF. This chain connects TRBV27 to TRBJ2-7; D tentatively fits TRBD1 or TRBD2 (7 bases each). This CDR3 region has 15 residues. Trimming removed 0 bases from V and 6 bases from J, with 15 bases in between. Germline values: CDR1 MNHEY, CDR2 SMNVEV (reference sequence).

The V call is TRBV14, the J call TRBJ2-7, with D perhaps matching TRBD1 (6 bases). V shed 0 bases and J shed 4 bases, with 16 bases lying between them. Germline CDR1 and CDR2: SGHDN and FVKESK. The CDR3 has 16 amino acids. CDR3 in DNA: TGTGCCAGCAGCCAAGAAAATACAGGGTGGGTTTACGAGCAGTACTTC. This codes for CASSQENTGWVYEQYF. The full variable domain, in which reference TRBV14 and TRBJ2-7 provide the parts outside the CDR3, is EAGVTQFPSHSVIEKGQTVTLRCDPISGHDNLYWYRRVMGKEIKFLLHFVKESKQDESGMPNNRFLAERTGGTYSTLKVQPAELEDSGVYFCASSQENTGWVYEQYFGPGTRLTVT.

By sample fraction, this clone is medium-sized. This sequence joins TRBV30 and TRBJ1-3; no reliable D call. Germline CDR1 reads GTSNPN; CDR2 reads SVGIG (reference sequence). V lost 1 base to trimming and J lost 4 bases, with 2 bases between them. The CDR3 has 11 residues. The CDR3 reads CAWSEGNTIYF. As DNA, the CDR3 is TGTGCCTGGAGTGAAGGAAACACCATATATTTT.

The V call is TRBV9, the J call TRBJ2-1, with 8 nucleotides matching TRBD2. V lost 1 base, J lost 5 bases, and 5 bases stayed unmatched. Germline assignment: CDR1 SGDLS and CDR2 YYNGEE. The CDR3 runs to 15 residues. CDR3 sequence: CASSVWEAGDNEQFF. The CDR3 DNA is TGTGCCAGCAGCGTATGGGAAGCGGGAGACAATGAGCAGTTCTTC.

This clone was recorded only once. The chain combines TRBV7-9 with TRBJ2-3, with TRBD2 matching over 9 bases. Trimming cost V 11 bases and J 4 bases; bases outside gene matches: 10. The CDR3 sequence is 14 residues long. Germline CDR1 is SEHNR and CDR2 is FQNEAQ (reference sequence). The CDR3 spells CAGKRGDEADTQYF. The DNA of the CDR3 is TGTGCCGGAAAGCGGGGGGATGAGGCAGATACGCAGTATTTT. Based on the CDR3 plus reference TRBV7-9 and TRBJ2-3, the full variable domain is DTGVSQNPRHKITKRGQNVTFRCDPISEHNRLYWYRQTLGQGPEFLTYFQNEAQLEKSRLLSDRFSAERPKGSFSTLEIQRTEQGDSAMYLCAGKRGDEADTQYFGPGTRLTVL.

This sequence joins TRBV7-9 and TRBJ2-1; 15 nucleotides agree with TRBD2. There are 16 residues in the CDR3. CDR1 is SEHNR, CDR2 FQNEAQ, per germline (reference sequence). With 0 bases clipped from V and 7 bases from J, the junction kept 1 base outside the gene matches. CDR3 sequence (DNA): TGTGCCAGCAGCTTAGCGGGACTAGCGGGGGGAAATGAGCAGTTCTTC. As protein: CASSLAGLAGGNEQFF.

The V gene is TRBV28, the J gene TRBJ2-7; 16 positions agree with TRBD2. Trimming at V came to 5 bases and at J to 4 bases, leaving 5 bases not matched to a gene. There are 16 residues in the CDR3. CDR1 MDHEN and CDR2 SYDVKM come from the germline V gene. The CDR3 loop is CASSPPGLAGGYEQYF. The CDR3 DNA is TGTGCCAGCAGTCCACCGGGACTAGCGGGAGGGTACGAGCAGTACTTC.